Presented here are 23 T cell receptor beta chains from one specimen sequenced in a study of blood T cell repertoires in COVID-19. TCRdb's copy holds only in-frame clones and misses some; the assay was immunoSEQ multiplex PCR. The table lists roughly 240,000 clones, about 82% of them singletons. The specimen was PBMCs or T cells enriched from blood (not recorded which). The receptors were sampled from a woman between 50 and 59 years old who had recovered from COVID-19.

The chain combines TRBV7-2 with TRBJ2-2; 7 bases are a match to TRBD2. The length of the CDR3 is 16 residues. V shed 2 bases and J 5 bases; nucleotides not matched to a gene: 8. The V gene's germline CDR1 is SGHTA and CDR2 FQGNSA. CDR3: CASSLIRWGGTGELFF. The DNA of the CDR3 is TGTGCCAGCAGCTTAATACGTTGGGGGGGTACCGGGGAGCTGTTTTTT.

The chain joins TRBV19 to TRBJ1-5; no clear D gene. The germline V and J ends were trimmed by 0 bases and 0 bases, with 6 bases remaining between them. CDR1 is LNHDA, CDR2 SQIVND, per germline (reference sequence). This CDR3 has 15 amino acids. CDR3 bases: TGTGCCAGTAGTATAGATCTCGGTAGCAATCAGCCCCAGCATTTT. This gives the protein CASSIDLGSNQPQHF.

The rearrangement uses TRBV4-1 and TRBJ2-1; a possible D gene is TRBD2 (6 bases). Per germline, CDR1 MGHRA and CDR2 YSYEKL. The CDR3 sequence is 16 residues long. Trimming stripped 0 bases from V and 3 bases from J, with 12 bases between. Written as DNA, the CDR3 is TGCGCCAGCAGCCAAGATCTACGGGAGAGCTACAATGAGCAGTTCTTC. Encoded protein: CASSQDLRESYNEQFF.

The V gene is TRBV24-1, the J gene TRBJ1-3; weak D call: TRBD1 (5 bases). Trimming removed 4 bases at V and 8 bases at J, with 17 bases between. Germline CDR1 is KGHDR and CDR2 is SFDVKD. This CDR3 is 15 amino acids long. This CDR3 is CATSEAGSGSDTIYF. The CDR3 DNA reads TGTGCCACCAGTGAGGCAGGGAGCGGGAGCGACACCATATATTTT.

The chain couples TRBV4-1 to TRBJ1-2; D uncertain. Trimming shortened V by 0 bases and J by 2 bases, and 10 bases separated the two germline ends. The CDR3 has 15 amino acids. The germline gives CDR1 MGHRA, CDR2 YSYEKL. The CDR3 region has the DNA TGCGCCAGCAGCCAAGAATATGGCAGAAACTATGGCTACACCTTC. Translating gives CASSQEYGRNYGYTF.

J is TRBJ1-1 and V is TRBV9, with D possibly TRBD1 on 6 matching bases. V was pared by 0 bases and J by 0 bases, with 9 bases between. This CDR3 has 15 amino acids. Germline V gene data show CDR1 as SGDLS and CDR2 as YYNGEE. The chain's CDR3 is CASSVEGGLNTEAFF. The CDR3 nucleotides are TGTGCCAGCAGCGTAGAGGGGGGGCTGAACACTGAAGCTTTCTTT.

V is TRBV7-8 and J is TRBJ2-7, with TRBD2 matching 12 bases. V lost 5 bases and J lost 1; bases outside the gene matches: 6. CDR1 is SGHVS and CDR2 is FQNEAQ in the germline V gene. The CDR3 has 16 residues. CDR3 residues: CASSLRLAGDSYEQYF. DNA for the CDR3: TGTGCCAGCAGCCTCCGACTAGCGGGGGATTCCTACGAGCAGTACTTC.

The chain recombines TRBV5-6 with TRBJ2-1, with 9 bases fitting TRBD2. The CDR3 covers 16 residues. The germline V gene encodes CDR1 SGHDT and CDR2 YYEEEE. V gave up 1 base and J gave up 9 bases; unmatched junction bases: 11. Written as DNA, the CDR3 is TGTGCCAGCAGCTTGCGGGCGACTAGCGGACGGGGTGAGCAGTTCTTC. Translated: CASSLRATSGRGEQFF.

The V call is TRBV9, the J call TRBJ2-1, with 7 bases aligning to TRBD2. After removal of 1 base from V and 8 bases from J, the junction contained 9 bases not matched to a gene. CDR1 SGDLS and CDR2 YYNGEE come from the germline V gene. The CDR3 runs 15 residues. DNA of the CDR3: TGTGCCAGCAGCGTAAAAAGCGGGACTTGGTATGAGCAGTTCTTC. It is translated as CASSVKSGTWYEQFF.

This clone occurred a few times. The J gene is TRBJ1-1, the V gene TRBV10-3; tentative D call: TRBD1 (6 bases). The CDR3 runs 17 residues. Germline V gene sequence: CDR1 ENHRY, CDR2 SYGVKD. V gave up 2 bases and J gave up 1 base, with 17 bases separating them. The CDR3 region is CAISEPTGRAANTEAFF. CDR3 sequence (DNA): TGTGCCATCAGTGAGCCTACAGGGAGGGCGGCGAACACTGAAGCTTTCTTT.

The chain recombines TRBV30 with TRBJ2-1, with TRBD1 matching over 8 bases. The CDR3 is made up of 16 amino acids. Trimming cost V 6 bases and J 7 bases; bases outside gene matches: 17. CDR1 is GTSNPN and CDR2 is SVGIG in the germline V gene (reference sequence). The CDR3 coding sequence is TGTGCCTGTCCAAGTCAACCGGGACAGGCTGGGAATGAGCAGTTCTTC. Translation gives CACPSQPGQAGNEQFF.

The chain is built from TRBV5-6 and TRBJ2-2; TRBD1 matches at 10 bases. CDR3 size: 15 residues. Germline CDR1 and CDR2: SGHDT and YYEEEE. J lost 5 bases, V lost 6 bases, and 7 bases had no gene match. DNA for the CDR3: TGTGCCAGCATCTCCTGGGGACAGGGGACCGGGGAGCTGTTTTTT. Its translation: CASISWGQGTGELFF.

V and J are TRBV28 and TRBJ1-5; perhaps TRBD1 as D (6 bases). The CDR3 contains 15 residues. V shed 6 bases and J shed 2 bases, with 14 bases lying between them. Germline V gene sequence: CDR1 MDHEN, CDR2 SYDVKM. In nucleotides, the CDR3 is TGTGCCAGCAGCCTGACAGGAACGCGCAATCAGCCCCAGCATTTT. This codes for CASSLTGTRNQPQHF.

The chain employs TRBV6-2 or TRBV6-3 and TRBJ2-7, with a weak D call TRBD1 (5 bases). This CDR3 comprises 12 residues. Per germline, CDR1 MNHEY and CDR2 SVGEGT. Trimming shortened V by 5 bases and J by 5 bases, and 10 bases separated the two germline ends. CDR3 residues: CASSKGVHEQYF. Here the CDR3 DNA reads TGTGCCAGCAGTAAAGGGGTCCACGAGCAGTACTTC.

The chain combines TRBV3-1 (or the pseudogene TRBV3-2) with TRBJ2-5, with 10 bases lining up with TRBD2. Losses at the gene ends were 5 bases for V and 5 bases for J; bases not matched to a gene: 14. This CDR3 is 17 amino acids long. Looked up from germline, CDR1 is LGHDT and CDR2 is YNNKEL (reference sequence). The CDR3 nucleotides read TGTGCCAGCAGCTCACACCCGAGAGGAGCGGGAGGGGAGACCCAGTACTTC. Amino acids: CASSSHPRGAGGETQYF.

In its sample, this clone was seen a few times. This rearrangement joins TRBV18 to TRBJ2-5, with D possibly being TRBD2 (6 bases). Germline CDR1 is KGHSH and CDR2 is LQKENI. V was trimmed by 4 bases and J by 2 bases, leaving 8 bases between them. This CDR3 is 13 amino acids long. CDR3 in DNA: TGTGCCAGCTCACGGGACTTACAAGAGACCCAGTACTTC. Translation: CASSRDLQETQYF. Looking up the rest from reference TRBV18 and TRBJ2-5 gives the full variable domain: NAGVMQNPRHLVRRRGQEARLRCSPMKGHSHVYWYRQLPEEGLKFMVYLQKENIIDESGMPKERFSAEFPKEGPSILRIQQVVRGDSAAYFCASSRDLQETQYFGPGTRLLVL.

This chain joins TRBV2 and TRBJ1-1, with D hard to call. Germline V CDR1 and CDR2: SNHLY, FYNNEI. V was clipped by 5 bases and J by 1 base, with 11 bases between them. The CDR3 contains 14 residues. CDR3: CASSLQHSNTEAFF. As DNA, the CDR3 is TGTGCCAGCAGTTTACAGCACTCGAACACTGAAGCTTTCTTT.

The chain joins TRBV2 to TRBJ1-1; D might be TRBD1 (6 bases). In germline, CDR1 is SNHLY, CDR2 FYNNEI. Trimming stripped 9 bases from V and 6 bases from J, with 14 bases between. This CDR3 spans 12 amino acids. Here the CDR3 DNA reads TGTGCCAGACAGGGTGAGAAGGCTGAAGCTTTCTTT. It codes for CARQGEKAEAFF.

V gene TRBV28 combines with J gene TRBJ2-7, with 7 bases aligning to TRBD1. Germline CDR1 and CDR2: MDHEN and SYDVKM. The J segment lost 3 bases and the V segment lost 6 bases, leaving 5 bases of the junction unmatched. The CDR3 has 13 residues. The CDR3 protein is CASSWDRFYEQYF. CDR3 bases: TGTGCCAGCAGCTGGGACAGATTCTACGAGCAGTACTTC.

V and J are TRBV6-2 or TRBV6-3 and TRBJ2-1, with 15 bases lining up with TRBD2. This CDR3 contains 20 residues. The germline V gene has CDR1 MNHEY and CDR2 SVGEGT. V trimming: 0 bases; J trimming: 6 bases; junction bases outside the gene matches: 12. CDR3 in amino acids: CASSYSRTSGGAGLSNEQFF. The CDR3 nucleotides are TGTGCCAGCAGTTACTCAAGGACTAGCGGGGGGGCGGGACTTTCCAATGAGCAGTTCTTC.

V gene TRBV27 combines with J gene TRBJ1-6; the match to TRBD1 covers 9 bases. The V and J ends lost 0 bases and 9 bases, in that order; junction bases with no gene match: 3. The germline CDR1 and CDR2 sequences are MNHEY and SMNVEV (reference sequence). This CDR3 comprises 15 residues. Here the CDR3 DNA reads TGTGCCAGCAGTTTATCCGGGACAGGGAGTTCACCCCTCCACTTT. It yields the protein CASSLSGTGSSPLHF.

This clone was observed a handful of times. V and J are TRBV5-5 and TRBJ2-1; D might be TRBD2 (7 bases). The V gene lost 4 bases and the J gene lost 0 bases, with 11 bases spanning the gap. Germline V lookup: CDR1 SGHKS, CDR2 YYEKEE (reference sequence). The CDR3 spans 15 residues. The CDR3 DNA reads as TGTGCCAGCAGCCACAGGGAGGGCTCCTACAATGAGCAGTTCTTC. This encodes CASSHREGSYNEQFF.

The chain is built from TRBV19 and TRBJ2-7; a possible D gene is TRBD2 (6 bases). V lost 3 bases, J lost 2 bases, and 14 bases lay in between. The CDR3 sequence is 15 residues long. CDR1 is LNHDA and CDR2 is SQIVND in the germline V gene (reference sequence). In DNA, the CDR3 is TGTGCCAGTAGTATCACGTTAGCGGAGACCTACGAGCAGTACTTC. Residues: CASSITLAETYEQYF.